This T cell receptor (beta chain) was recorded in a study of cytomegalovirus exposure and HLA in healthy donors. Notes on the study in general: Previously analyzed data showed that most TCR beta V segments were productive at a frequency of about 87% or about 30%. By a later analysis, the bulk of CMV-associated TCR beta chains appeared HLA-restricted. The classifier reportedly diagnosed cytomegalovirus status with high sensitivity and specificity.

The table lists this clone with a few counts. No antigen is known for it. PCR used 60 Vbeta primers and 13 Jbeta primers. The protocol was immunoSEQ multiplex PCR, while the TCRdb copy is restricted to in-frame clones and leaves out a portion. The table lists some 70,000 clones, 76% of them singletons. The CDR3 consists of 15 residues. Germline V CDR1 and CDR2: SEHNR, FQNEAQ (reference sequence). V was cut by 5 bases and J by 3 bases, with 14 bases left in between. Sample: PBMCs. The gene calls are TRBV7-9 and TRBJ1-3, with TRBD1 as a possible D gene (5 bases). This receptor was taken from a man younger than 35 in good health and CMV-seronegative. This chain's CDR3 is CASSPRGDLGNTIYF. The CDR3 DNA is TGTGCCAGCAGCCCCCGGGGGGACCTTGGAAACACCATATATTTT.